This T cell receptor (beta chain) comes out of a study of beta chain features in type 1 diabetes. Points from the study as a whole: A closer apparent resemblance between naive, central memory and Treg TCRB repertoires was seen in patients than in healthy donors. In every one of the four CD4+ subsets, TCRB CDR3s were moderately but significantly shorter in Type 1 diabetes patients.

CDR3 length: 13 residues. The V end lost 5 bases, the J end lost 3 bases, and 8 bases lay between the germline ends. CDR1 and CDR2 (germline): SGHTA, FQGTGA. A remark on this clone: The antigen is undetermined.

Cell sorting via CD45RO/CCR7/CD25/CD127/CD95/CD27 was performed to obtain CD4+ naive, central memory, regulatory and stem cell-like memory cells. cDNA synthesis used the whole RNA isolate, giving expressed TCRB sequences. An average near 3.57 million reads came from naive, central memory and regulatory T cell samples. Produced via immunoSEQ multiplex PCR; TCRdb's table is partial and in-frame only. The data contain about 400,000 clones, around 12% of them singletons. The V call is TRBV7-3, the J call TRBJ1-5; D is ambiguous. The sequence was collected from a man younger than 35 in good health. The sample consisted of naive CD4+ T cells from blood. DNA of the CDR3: TGTGCCAGCAGCCTACAGAACAATCAGCCCCAGCATTTT. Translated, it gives CASSLQNNQPQHF.